This T cell receptor (beta chain) derives from a study of T cells in Graves' hyperthyroidism and ophthalmopathy. Germline V gene sequence: CDR1 SGHTA, CDR2 FQGTGA. J was trimmed by 4 bases and V by 6 bases; bases with no gene match: 5. The CDR3 runs 13 residues. Amplification of TCR beta CDR3 regions was performed using RNA transcripts as template. TCR CDR3 regions were first amplified by RT-PCR with HTBI primers. TCRdb re-called the multiplex PCR reads with MiXCR, one entry per CDR3 protein. This sample has around 190,000 distinct CDR3 sequences; less than 20% occur once, and the top ten carry roughly 49%. This clonotype showed up many times. Diagnoses were made from clinical symptoms, serum measures (thyroxine and TRAb), thyroid ultrasound and orbital computed tomography.

The rearrangement links TRBV7-3 to TRBJ1-2; 7 bases match TRBD1. The material sequenced was blood. This receptor was obtained from a woman between 50 and 59 years old with Graves' hyperthyroidism. In DNA, the CDR3 is TGTGCCAGCAGTCAAGGGGGCGCCTATGGCTACACCTTC. Protein sequence: CASSQGGAYGYTF.